The clone carrying this T cell receptor beta chain has at least ten counts. The antigen remains unidentified. The CDR3 contains 15 residues. V was shortened by 7 bases and J by 2 bases, with 17 bases between the two germline ends. The germline gives CDR1 SNHLY, CDR2 FYNNEI. This specimen comes from a study of T cell responses to AZD1222 COVID-19 vaccine. Regarding the study as a whole: Seropositivity was recorded at baseline in only six AZD1222 recipients.

Method: immunoSEQ multiplex PCR; TCRdb's copy keeps in-frame clones and lacks some. The sample carries some 190,000 clones, roughly nine tenths recorded once. This sequence was found in an adult who received the AZD1222 COVID-19 vaccine. This chain uses TRBV2 with TRBJ1-2; TRBD1 might be the D (6 bases). This material consisted of peripheral blood, taken 28 days after the second AZD1222 dose. In nucleotides, the CDR3 is TGTGCCAGCATCGGGGGGCAGGGCCGGAACTATGGCTACACCTTC. Protein product: CASIGGQGRNYGYTF.